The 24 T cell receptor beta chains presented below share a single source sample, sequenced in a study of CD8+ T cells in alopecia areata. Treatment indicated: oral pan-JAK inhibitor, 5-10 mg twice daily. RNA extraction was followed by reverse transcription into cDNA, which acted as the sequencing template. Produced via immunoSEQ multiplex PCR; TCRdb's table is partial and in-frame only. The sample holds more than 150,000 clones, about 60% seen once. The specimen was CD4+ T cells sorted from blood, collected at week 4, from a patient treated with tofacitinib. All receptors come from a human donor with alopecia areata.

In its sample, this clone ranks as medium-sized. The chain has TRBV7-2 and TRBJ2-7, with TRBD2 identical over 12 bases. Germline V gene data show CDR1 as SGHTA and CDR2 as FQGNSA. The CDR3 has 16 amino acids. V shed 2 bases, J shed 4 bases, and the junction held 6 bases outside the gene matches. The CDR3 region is CASSLRASGGEYEQYF. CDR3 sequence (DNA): TGTGCCAGCAGCTTAAGGGCTAGCGGGGGGGAGTACGAGCAGTACTTC.

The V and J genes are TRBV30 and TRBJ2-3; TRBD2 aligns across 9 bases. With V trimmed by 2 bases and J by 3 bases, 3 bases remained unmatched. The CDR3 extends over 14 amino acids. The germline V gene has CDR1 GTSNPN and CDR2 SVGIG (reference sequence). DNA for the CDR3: TGTGCCTGGAGTAAGGGACTAGCAACAGATACGCAGTATTTT. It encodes CAWSKGLATDTQYF.

As DNA, the CDR3 is TGTGCCAGCAGTCTTGGCGGAGCGTATTCACCCCTCCACTTT. It encodes CASSLGGAYSPLHF. The V gene is TRBV2, the J gene TRBJ1-6; D gene uncertain. Germline CDR1 reads SNHLY; CDR2 reads FYNNEI. V was trimmed by 5 bases and J by 8 bases, leaving 13 bases between them. The CDR3 runs to 14 residues.

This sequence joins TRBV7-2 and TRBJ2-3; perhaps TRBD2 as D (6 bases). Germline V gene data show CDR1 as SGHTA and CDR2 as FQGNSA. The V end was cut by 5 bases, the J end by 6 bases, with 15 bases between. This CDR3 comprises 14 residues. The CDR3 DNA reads TGTGCCAGCAGCCCTGGGAGGCTTGGGGATACGCAGTATTTT. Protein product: CASSPGRLGDTQYF.

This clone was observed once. CDR3 bases: TGTGCCTGGAGTGATCCCTACAGGGAAGAGACCCAGTACTTC. It is translated as CAWSDPYREETQYF. J is TRBJ2-5 and V is TRBV30, with D possibly matching TRBD1 (6 bases). Trimming removed 1 base at V and 3 bases at J, with 12 bases between. Germline V gene sequence: CDR1 GTSNPN, CDR2 SVGIG (reference sequence). The CDR3 is 14 residues long.

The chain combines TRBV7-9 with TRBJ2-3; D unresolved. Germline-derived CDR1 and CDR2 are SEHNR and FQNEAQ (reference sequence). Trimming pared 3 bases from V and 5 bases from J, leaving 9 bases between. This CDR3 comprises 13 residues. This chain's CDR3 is CASSFSVLDTQYF. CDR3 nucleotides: TGTGCCAGCAGCTTCAGCGTGCTAGATACGCAGTATTTT.

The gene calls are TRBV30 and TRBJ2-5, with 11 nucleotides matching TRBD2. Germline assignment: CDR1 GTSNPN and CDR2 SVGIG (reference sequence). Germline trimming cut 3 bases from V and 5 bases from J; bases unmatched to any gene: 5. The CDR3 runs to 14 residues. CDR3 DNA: TGTGCCTGGAGGCTAGCGGGGGGTCGGGAGACCCAGTACTTC. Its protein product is CAWRLAGGRETQYF. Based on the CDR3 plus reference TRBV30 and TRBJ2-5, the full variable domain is SQTIHQWPATLVQPVGSPLSLECTVEGTSNPNLYWYRQAAGRGLQLLFYSVGIGQISSEVPQNLSASRPQDRQFILSSKKLLLSDSGFYLCAWRLAGGRETQYFGPGTRLLVL.

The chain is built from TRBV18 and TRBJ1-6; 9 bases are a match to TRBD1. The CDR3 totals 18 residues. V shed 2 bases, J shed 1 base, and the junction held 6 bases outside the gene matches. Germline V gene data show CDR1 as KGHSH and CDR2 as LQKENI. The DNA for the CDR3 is TGTGCCAGCTCACCAAGACCGACAGGGGGTTCCTATAATTCACCCCTCCACTTT. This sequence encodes CASSPRPTGGSYNSPLHF.

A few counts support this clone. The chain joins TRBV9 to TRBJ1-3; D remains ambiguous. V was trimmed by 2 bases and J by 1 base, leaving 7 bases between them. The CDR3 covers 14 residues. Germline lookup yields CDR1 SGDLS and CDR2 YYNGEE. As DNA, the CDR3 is TGTGCCAGCAGCGTCGCAGGATCTGGAAACACCATATATTTT. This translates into CASSVAGSGNTIYF.

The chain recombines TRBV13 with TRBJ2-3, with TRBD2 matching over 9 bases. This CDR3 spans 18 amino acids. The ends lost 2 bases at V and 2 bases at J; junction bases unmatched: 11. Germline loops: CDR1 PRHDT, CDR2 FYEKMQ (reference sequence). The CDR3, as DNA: TGTGCCAGCAGCTTATCCCCACTACGCGGGGGGGCCACAGATACGCAGTATTTT. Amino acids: CASSLSPLRGGATDTQYF.

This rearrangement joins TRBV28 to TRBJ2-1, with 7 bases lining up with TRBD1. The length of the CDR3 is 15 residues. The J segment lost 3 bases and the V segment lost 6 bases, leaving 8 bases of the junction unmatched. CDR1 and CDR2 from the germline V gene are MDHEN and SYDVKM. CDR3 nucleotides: TGTGCCAGCAGAACCGCAGGGGGAATCTACAATGAGCAGTTCTTC. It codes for CASRTAGGIYNEQFF.

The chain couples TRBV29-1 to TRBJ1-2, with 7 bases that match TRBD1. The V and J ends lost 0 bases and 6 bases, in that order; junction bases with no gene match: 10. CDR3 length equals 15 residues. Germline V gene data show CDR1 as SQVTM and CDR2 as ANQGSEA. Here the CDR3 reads CSVEDGWWTGDGYTF. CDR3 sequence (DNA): TGCAGCGTTGAAGATGGGTGGTGGACAGGAGATGGCTACACCTTC. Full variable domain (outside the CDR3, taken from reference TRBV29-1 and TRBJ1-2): SAVISQKPSRDICQRGTSLTIQCQVDSQVTMMFWYRQQPGQSLTLIATANQGSEATYESGFVIDKFPISRPNLTFSTLTVSNMSPEDSSIYLCSVEDGWWTGDGYTFGSGTRLTVV.

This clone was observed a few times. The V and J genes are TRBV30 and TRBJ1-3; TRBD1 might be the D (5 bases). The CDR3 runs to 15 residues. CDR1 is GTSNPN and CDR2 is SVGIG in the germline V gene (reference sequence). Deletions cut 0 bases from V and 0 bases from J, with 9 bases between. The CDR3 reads CAWSVRQFSGNTIYF. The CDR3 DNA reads TGTGCCTGGAGTGTAAGACAGTTCTCTGGAAACACCATATATTTT.

The CDR3 loop is CAWSVRGGRGYTF. The CDR3 DNA sequence: TGTGCCTGGAGTGTACGAGGGGGACGGGGCTACACCTTC. The chain combines TRBV30 with TRBJ1-2, with a possible D match to TRBD1 (6 bases). V was pared by 0 bases and J by 8 bases, with 13 bases between. Germline V gene lookup returns CDR1 GTSNPN and CDR2 SVGIG (reference sequence). The CDR3 has 13 amino acids.

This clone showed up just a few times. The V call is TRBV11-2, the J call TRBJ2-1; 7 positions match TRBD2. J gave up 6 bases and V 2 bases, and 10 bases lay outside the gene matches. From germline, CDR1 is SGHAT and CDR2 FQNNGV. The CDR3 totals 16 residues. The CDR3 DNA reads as TGTGCCAGCAGCTTAATGATGGTGACTAGCTCCAATGAGCAGTTCTTC. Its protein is CASSLMMVTSSNEQFF.

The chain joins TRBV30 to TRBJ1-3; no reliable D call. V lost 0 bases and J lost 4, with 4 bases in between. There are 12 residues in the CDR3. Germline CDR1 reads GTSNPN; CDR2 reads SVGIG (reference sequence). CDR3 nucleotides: TGTGCCTGGAGTGTACAAGGAAACACCATATATTTT. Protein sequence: CAWSVQGNTIYF.

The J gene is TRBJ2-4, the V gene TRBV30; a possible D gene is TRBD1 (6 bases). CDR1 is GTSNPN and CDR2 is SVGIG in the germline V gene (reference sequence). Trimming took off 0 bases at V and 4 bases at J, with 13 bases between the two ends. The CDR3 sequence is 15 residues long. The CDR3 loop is CAWSVGGFGKNIQYF. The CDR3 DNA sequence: TGTGCCTGGAGTGTAGGGGGTTTCGGTAAAAACATTCAGTACTTC.

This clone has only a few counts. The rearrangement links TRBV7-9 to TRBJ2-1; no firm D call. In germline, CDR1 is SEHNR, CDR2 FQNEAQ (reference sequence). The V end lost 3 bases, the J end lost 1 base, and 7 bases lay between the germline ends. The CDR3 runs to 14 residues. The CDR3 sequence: CASSLKESYNEQFF. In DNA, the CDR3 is TGTGCCAGCAGCTTGAAGGAGTCCTACAATGAGCAGTTCTTC.

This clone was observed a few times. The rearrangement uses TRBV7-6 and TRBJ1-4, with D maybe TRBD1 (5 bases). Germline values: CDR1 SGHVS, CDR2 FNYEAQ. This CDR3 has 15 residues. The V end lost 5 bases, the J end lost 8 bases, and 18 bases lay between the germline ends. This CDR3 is CASSPSGMALEKLFF. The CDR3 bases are TGTGCCAGCAGCCCTTCAGGGATGGCTTTGGAAAAACTGTTTTTT.

As DNA, the CDR3 is TGTGCCAGCAGTGCCGGGCCCCTCCACTTT. It encodes CASSAGPLHF. The V call is TRBV2, the J call TRBJ1-6, with D hard to call. This CDR3 has 10 residues. Germline V gene data show CDR1 as SNHLY and CDR2 as FYNNEI. V was trimmed by 4 bases and J by 13 bases, leaving 5 bases between them.

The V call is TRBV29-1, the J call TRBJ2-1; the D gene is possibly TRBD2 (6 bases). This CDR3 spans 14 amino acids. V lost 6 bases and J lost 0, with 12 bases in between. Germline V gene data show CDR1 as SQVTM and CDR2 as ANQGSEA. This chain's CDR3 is CSVDGGSSYNEQFF. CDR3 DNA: TGCAGCGTGGATGGAGGGAGCTCCTACAATGAGCAGTTCTTC.

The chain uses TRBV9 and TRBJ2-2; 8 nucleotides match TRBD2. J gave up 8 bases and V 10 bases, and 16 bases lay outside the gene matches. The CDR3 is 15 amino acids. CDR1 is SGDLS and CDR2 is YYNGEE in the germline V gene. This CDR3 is CADRNPPSGWGELFF. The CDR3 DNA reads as TGTGCCGACCGAAACCCCCCTAGCGGGTGGGGGGAGCTGTTTTTT.

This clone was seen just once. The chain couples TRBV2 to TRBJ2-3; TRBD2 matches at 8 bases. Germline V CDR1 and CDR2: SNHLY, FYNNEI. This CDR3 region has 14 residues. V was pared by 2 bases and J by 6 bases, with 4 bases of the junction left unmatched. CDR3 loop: CASSELASGDTQYF. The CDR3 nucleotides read TGTGCCAGCAGTGAATTGGCTAGCGGGGATACGCAGTATTTT.

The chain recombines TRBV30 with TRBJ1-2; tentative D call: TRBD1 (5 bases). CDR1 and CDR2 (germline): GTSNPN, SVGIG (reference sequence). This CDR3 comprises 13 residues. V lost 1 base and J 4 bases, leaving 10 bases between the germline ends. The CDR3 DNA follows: TGTGCCTGGAGTGGTGGGGACGGCTATGGCTACACCTTC. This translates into CAWSGGDGYGYTF.